A single T cell receptor beta chain is shown here with its context. The antigen remains unidentified. Sequencing was performed with immunoSEQ multiplex PCR; in TCRdb, only in-frame clones are kept and a portion is missing. Among some 66,000 clones listed, approximately 79% were seen once. This CDR3 spans 15 amino acids. Germline CDR1 is MNHEY and CDR2 is SVGAGI. Losses at the gene ends were 11 bases for V and 4 bases for J; bases not matched to a gene: 12. This record comes from a study of T cells in tumors after PD-1 blockade. Study at large: No patient had prior checkpoint blockade, systemic immunosuppression, or radiotherapy within 4 weeks. Patients received pembrolizumab 200 mg every 3 weeks or cemiplimab 350 mg every 2 weeks.

Points from the study as a whole: Some novel exhausted tumor clones appeared in pre-treatment blood, suggesting peripheral recruitment.

The chain couples TRBV6-5 to TRBJ2-3, with 10 bases matching TRBD2. The TCR was taken from a human donor with basal cell carcinoma. Sequenced material: PBMCs, taken after anti-PD-1 treatment. DNA of the CDR3: TGTGCCGGTAAACCCAGCGGGGGGGCCGCAGATACGCAGTATTTT. This codes for CAGKPSGGAADTQYF.